This T cell receptor beta chain derives from a study of cytomegalovirus exposure and HLA in healthy donors. Across the study: Findings of an earlier analysis included 90 million to 120 million unique TCR beta sequences from some 200 million T cells. Study-wide points: Sequence variants that were highly shared formed a cluster that was likely a sequencing artifact. Segments of the TCR beta V type were, in most cases, productive about 90% or about 30% of the time in an earlier analysis. The study labeled 164 TCR beta chains cytomegalovirus-associated.

About this clone: What it binds is unknown.

Germline V gene lookup returns CDR1 SGDLS and CDR2 YYNGEE. Trimming removed 0 bases at V and 2 bases at J, with 9 bases between. The CDR3 covers 15 residues. 60 Vbeta and 13 Jbeta primers were used in PCR. The assay was immunoSEQ multiplex PCR, and TCRdb's table has in-frame clones only and misses some. The data hold about 120,000 clones, with 80% observed a single time. This sequence joins TRBV9 and TRBJ1-3; TRBD1 might be the D (6 bases). The source is a man aged 30 to 45 in good health and CMV-seropositive. The sequencing input was PBMCs. The CDR3 here is CASSVDQGPGNTIYF. The CDR3 region has the DNA TGTGCCAGCAGCGTAGATCAGGGGCCTGGAAACACCATATATTTT. The full variable domain, with the rest looked up from reference TRBV9 and TRBJ1-3, is DSGVTQTPKHLITATGQRVTLRCSPRSGDLSVYWYQQSLDQGLQFLIQYYNGEERAKGNILERFSAQQFPDLHSELNLSSLELGDSALYFCASSVDQGPGNTIYFGEGSWLTVV.